This TCR beta chain was sequenced during a study of blood T cells in healthy people across ages. Germline lookup yields CDR1 MNHNS and CDR2 SASEGT. The CDR3 contains 15 residues. V shed 4 bases and J 7 bases; nucleotides not matched to a gene: 9. Through a sample-barcoded 5' primer and a J-beta primer mix, a second PCR was run for roughly 6 to 11 cycles. TCRdb processed the 5' RACE reads anew with MiXCR; each CDR3 protein has one entry. The sample yields fewer than 700,000 distinct CDR3 sequences, around half seen once. General study points: Diversity was higher, and naive CD4+ cells more numerous, in long-lived donors than in aged donors. Any changes in expanded clonotypes were possibly confounded, as donor CMV status remained unknown.

The table lists this clonotype with a count of one. Antigen unknown. Sequenced: blood. This clonotype was sampled from a man of 80 years or more in good health. The rearrangement uses TRBV6-1 and TRBJ1-5, with TRBD1 identical over 8 bases. This CDR3 reads CASSAPTGGGQPQHF. Written as DNA, the CDR3 is TGTGCCAGCAGTGCCCCAACAGGGGGGGGCCAGCCCCAGCATTTT.